The rows below give T cell receptor beta chains drawn from one sample of a study of blood T cell repertoires in COVID-19. Assay: immunoSEQ multiplex PCR; the TCRdb copy retains only in-frame clones and omits some. The table includes 150,000 to 200,000 clones, about 88% detected once. Sample: peripheral blood. All receptors derive from a man younger than 30 with acute or convalescent COVID-19. Both conserved end residues are part of each CDR3. D genes are given only for firm matches. Not every row has a clone size; where given, it reads once, few, many or a size class.

v_call	j_call	d_call	clone_size	cdr3_nt	cdr3_aa
TRBV24-1	TRBJ2-3	TRBD2	-	TGTGCCACCAGTGATTTGCCTAGCGGGGTTAGCACAGATACGCAGTATTTT	CATSDLPSGVSTDTQYF
TRBV4-1	TRBJ2-1	-	-	TGCGCCAGCAGCCCGGACTTCCAAAGCTCCTACAATGAGCAGTTCTTC	CASSPDFQSSYNEQFF
TRBV30	TRBJ1-1	TRBD1	-	TGTGCCTGGATTGGGAGAACAGGGGGCGCATGGACTGAAGCTTTCTTT	CAWIGRTGGAWTEAFF
TRBV30	TRBJ1-6	TRBD1	-	TGTGCCTGGAGACAGGGGCCCTATAATTCACCCCTCCACTTT	CAWRQGPYNSPLHF
TRBV11-2	TRBJ1-2	-	-	TGTGCCAGCAGCTTAGCCAGTCCTAACTATGGCTACACCTTC	CASSLASPNYGYTF
TRBV18	TRBJ2-7	TRBD1	-	TGTGCCAGCTCACCTCGCCGGACAGGGAAGGACGAGCAGTACTTC	CASSPRRTGKDEQYF
TRBV19	TRBJ1-2	TRBD1	-	TGTGCCAGTAGTCCAGGACAGGGGGGCTATGGCTACACCTTC	CASSPGQGGYGYTF
TRBV10-2	TRBJ1-2	TRBD1	-	TGCGCCAGCACCGACAGGGACTATGGCTACACCTTC	CASTDRDYGYTF
TRBV19	TRBJ1-5	TRBD1	few	TGTGCCAGTCAGGACAGGGTTGGAAATCAGCCCCAGCATTTT	CASQDRVGNQPQHF
TRBV5-1	TRBJ2-5	-	-	TGCGCCAGTCGACCGGGGGACGAGACCCAGTACTTC	CASRPGDETQYF
TRBV14	TRBJ1-2	-	-	TGTGCCAGCAGCCAATTCCTATTAGATGGCTACACCTTC	CASSQFLLDGYTF
TRBV5-4	TRBJ1-2	-	few	TGTGCCAGCAGCTTAGACAGTTGGGGCTACACCTTC	CASSLDSWGYTF
TRBV7-2	TRBJ2-5	-	-	TGTGCCAGCAGCTGGACGGGGGGCGGGTCGGAGACCCAGTACTTC	CASSWTGGGSETQYF
TRBV11-2	TRBJ1-1	-	few	TGTGCCAGCAGACCCCAGACAGGCCACACTGAAGCTTTCTTT	CASRPQTGHTEAFF
TRBV28	TRBJ2-2	TRBD1	few	TGTGCCATTAACGACAGGGTAGGCACCGGGGAGCTGTTTTTT	CAINDRVGTGELFF
TRBV4-1	TRBJ1-3	TRBD1	-	TGCGCCAGCAGCCAAGGGTCAGGGGGATCTGGAAACACCATATATTTT	CASSQGSGGSGNTIYF
TRBV5-1	TRBJ1-3	-	-	TGCGCCAGCAGCTTAGACACACATCCTGGAAACACCATATATTTT	CASSLDTHPGNTIYF
TRBV29-1	TRBJ2-2	-	-	TGCAGCGTTGAAGCGGGAGACGCGAACACCGGGGAGCTGTTTTTT	CSVEAGDANTGELFF
TRBV9	TRBJ2-3	TRBD1	-	TGTGCCAGCAGCGCCGGACAGGGTGGAGGAGATACGCAGTATTTT	CASSAGQGGGDTQYF
TRBV15	TRBJ2-3	-	-	TGTGCCACCAGCAGAGATAGAGGTACAGATACGCAGTATTTT	CATSRDRGTDTQYF
TRBV6-1	TRBJ2-7	-	-	TGTGCCAGCAGTGAAAGGTCTGCGACTAGTTACGAGCAGTACTTC	CASSERSATSYEQYF
TRBV27	TRBJ1-5	-	-	TGTGCCAGCAGTTACAGGTCTAATCAGCCCCAGCATTTT	CASSYRSNQPQHF
TRBV19	TRBJ1-5	TRBD1	-	TGTGCCAGTAGTGTACAGGGGGCTGGCCAGCCCCAGCATTTT	CASSVQGAGQPQHF
TRBV5-5	TRBJ2-7	-	-	TGTGCCAGCAGCTTGGCCGCACAGGACGCCATGGGGCAGTACTTC	CASSLAAQDAMGQYF
TRBV5-1	TRBJ1-5	-	-	TGCGCCAGCAGCTTGGAGGGGCGCAATCAGCCCCAGCATTTT	CASSLEGRNQPQHF
TRBV30	TRBJ2-7	TRBD2	-	TGTGCCTGGAGTGTAATGGCTAGCGGGGGGTACGAGCAGTACTTC	CAWSVMASGGYEQYF
TRBV5-1	TRBJ2-5	TRBD1	-	TGCGCCAGCAGCTTACACCAGGGGGCGGGGGAGACCCAGTACTTC	CASSLHQGAGETQYF
TRBV15	TRBJ1-1	-	-	TGTGCCACCAGCAGACAGGGTAACACTGAAGCTTTCTTT	CATSRQGNTEAFF
TRBV18	TRBJ1-1	TRBD1	-	TGTGCCAGCTCACCACCGGGACAGGGAGGTTGGCAAACTGAAGCTTTCTTT	CASSPPGQGGWQTEAFF
TRBV6-4	TRBJ1-6	-	-	TGTGCCAGCAGTACTCCGGGACACTTTTATTCACCCCTCCACTTT	CASSTPGHFYSPLHF
TRBV30	TRBJ2-1	TRBD2	-	TGTGCCTGGAGTGTGACTAGCGGAGCCTACAATGAGCAGTTCTTC	CAWSVTSGAYNEQFF
TRBV9	TRBJ2-7	-	once	TGTGCCAGCAGCGTAGGGCAGGGGCCCTCCTACGAGCAGTACTTC	CASSVGQGPSYEQYF
TRBV10-1	TRBJ2-5	-	-	TGCGCCAGCAGTGAGACATCCCAAGAGACCCAGTACTTC	CASSETSQETQYF
TRBV7-8	TRBJ2-3	TRBD2	-	TGTGCCAGCCGCCGGACTAGCGGGGGGTACACAGATACGCAGTATTTT	CASRRTSGGYTDTQYF
TRBV25-1	TRBJ1-1	TRBD1	-	TGTGCCACCATAGAGGACAGGGGGGGAAGGACTGAAGCTTTCTTT	CATIEDRGGRTEAFF
TRBV15	TRBJ1-5	TRBD1	-	TGTGCCACCAGCCATGTGACAGGGACGTTCTTTAAGCCCCAGCATTTT	CATSHVTGTFFKPQHF
TRBV4-1	TRBJ2-1	TRBD1	-	TGCGCCAGCAGCCAGGAACCGGGACAGGGTTATGAGCAGTTCTTC	CASSQEPGQGYEQFF
TRBV9	TRBJ2-1	-	-	TGTGCCAGCAGCGCCACCGGGACTTACAATGAGCAGTTCTTC	CASSATGTYNEQFF
TRBV30	TRBJ2-5	-	-	TGTGCCTGGAGTGTACTCGGGGATTCGGGGACCCAGTACTTC	CAWSVLGDSGTQYF
TRBV19	TRBJ1-2	-	-	TGTGCCAGTAGTCTGGACAAGACAACTAACTATGGCTACACCTTC	CASSLDKTTNYGYTF
TRBV27	TRBJ2-1	-	once	TGTGCCAGCAGTAAGCTCCAGGGTGATTACAATGAGCAGTTCTTC	CASSKLQGDYNEQFF
TRBV27	TRBJ1-5	TRBD1	few	TGTGCCAGCAGTCCCTTGACAGGGGGGAGCAATCAGCCCCAGCATTTT	CASSPLTGGSNQPQHF
TRBV6-2/TRBV6-3	TRBJ2-2	-	-	TGTGCCAGCAGTCCCCTTAACACCGGGGAGCTGTTTTTT	CASSPLNTGELFF
TRBV2	TRBJ2-1	-	-	TGTGCCAGCAGTGAAGACGGCCAGCCGGGTCTTGAGCAGTTCTTC	CASSEDGQPGLEQFF
TRBV18	TRBJ2-1	-	-	TGTGCCAGCTCACCATTGACTAGTCTCAATGAGCAGTTCTTC	CASSPLTSLNEQFF